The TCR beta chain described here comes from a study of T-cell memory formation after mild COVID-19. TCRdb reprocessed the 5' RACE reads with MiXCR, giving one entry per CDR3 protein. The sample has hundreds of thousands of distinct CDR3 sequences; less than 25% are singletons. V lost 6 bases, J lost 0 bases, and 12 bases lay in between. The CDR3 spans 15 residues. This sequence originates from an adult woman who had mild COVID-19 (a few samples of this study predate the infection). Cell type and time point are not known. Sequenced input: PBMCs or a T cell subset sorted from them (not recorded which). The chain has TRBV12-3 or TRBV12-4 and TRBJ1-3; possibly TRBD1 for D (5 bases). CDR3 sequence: CASRPGLGSGNTIYF. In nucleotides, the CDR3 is TGTGCCAGCAGACCGGGACTGGGCTCTGGAAACACCATATATTTT.